The 6 T cell receptor beta chains below come from one sample, sequenced in a study of cytomegalovirus exposure and HLA in healthy donors. 13 Jbeta primers and 60 Vbeta primers were used for the PCR. Measured with immunoSEQ multiplex PCR; TCRdb has only the in-frame clones, and not every one. This sample has over 150,000 clones, with around 75% found just once. Sequenced: PBMCs. These receptors all stem from a man younger than 40 in good health and CMV-seropositive.

J is TRBJ1-2 and V is TRBV6-5, with a possible D match to TRBD1 (6 bases). Trimming left V 6 bases short and J 1 base short, with 12 bases between. CDR3 length: 14 amino acids. Germline lookup yields CDR1 MNHEY and CDR2 SVGAGI. DNA for the CDR3: TGTGCCAGCAGCGATCAGGGGTTTAACTATGGCTACACCTTC. Its translation: CASSDQGFNYGYTF.

This clone was recorded a few times. The V and J genes are TRBV30 and TRBJ2-7; the match to TRBD2 covers 10 bases. Trimming at V came to 5 bases and at J to 5 bases, leaving 12 bases not matched to a gene. The CDR3 length is 15 residues. The germline gives CDR1 GTSNPN, CDR2 SVGIG (reference sequence). CDR3: CAWGGGAGGLDEQYF. CDR3 bases: TGTGCCTGGGGTGGAGGAGCGGGAGGGCTTGACGAGCAGTACTTC. Looking up the rest from reference TRBV30 and TRBJ2-7 gives the full variable domain: SQTIHQWPATLVQPVGSPLSLECTVEGTSNPNLYWYRQAAGRGLQLLFYSVGIGQISSEVPQNLSASRPQDRQFILSSKKLLLSDSGFYLCAWGGGAGGLDEQYFGPGTRLTVT.

The chain uses TRBV6-1 and TRBJ2-3; D is unresolved. V lost 3 bases and J lost 5, with 9 bases in between. Germline CDR1 reads MNHNS; CDR2 reads SASEGT. There are 13 residues in the CDR3. CDR3 sequence (DNA): TGTGCCAGCAGTGACCACTATAGAGATACGCAGTATTTT. Translated: CASSDHYRDTQYF.

This clone was detected once. The V gene is TRBV27, the J gene TRBJ2-3; 9 bases agree with TRBD2. V was pared by 0 bases and J by 4 bases, with 8 bases of the junction left unmatched. This CDR3 is 17 amino acids long. In germline, CDR1 is MNHEY, CDR2 SMNVEV (reference sequence). The CDR3 bases are TGTGCCAGCAGTTTATCTCAAGGACTAGCGCCCCCAGATACGCAGTATTTT. It is translated as CASSLSQGLAPPDTQYF.

This clone was picked up a small number of times. The gene calls are TRBV5-6 and TRBJ2-2; no definite D call. From germline, CDR1 is SGHDT and CDR2 YYEEEE. The ends were cut back, 3 bases at V and 0 bases at J, with 9 bases in the middle. The CDR3 runs 15 residues. CDR3 nucleotides: TGTGCCAGCAGCTCGCGCCCGACGAACACCGGGGAGCTGTTTTTT. It encodes CASSSRPTNTGELFF.

The rearrangement uses TRBV7-8 and TRBJ2-7; a possible D gene is TRBD2 (5 bases). Trimming took 4 bases from V and 1 from J, leaving 8 bases between them. The germline gives CDR1 SGHVS, CDR2 FQNEAQ. The CDR3 is 13 residues long. CDR3 region: CASSSDSSYEQYF. The CDR3 DNA reads as TGTGCCAGCAGCTCGGACTCATCCTACGAGCAGTACTTC.